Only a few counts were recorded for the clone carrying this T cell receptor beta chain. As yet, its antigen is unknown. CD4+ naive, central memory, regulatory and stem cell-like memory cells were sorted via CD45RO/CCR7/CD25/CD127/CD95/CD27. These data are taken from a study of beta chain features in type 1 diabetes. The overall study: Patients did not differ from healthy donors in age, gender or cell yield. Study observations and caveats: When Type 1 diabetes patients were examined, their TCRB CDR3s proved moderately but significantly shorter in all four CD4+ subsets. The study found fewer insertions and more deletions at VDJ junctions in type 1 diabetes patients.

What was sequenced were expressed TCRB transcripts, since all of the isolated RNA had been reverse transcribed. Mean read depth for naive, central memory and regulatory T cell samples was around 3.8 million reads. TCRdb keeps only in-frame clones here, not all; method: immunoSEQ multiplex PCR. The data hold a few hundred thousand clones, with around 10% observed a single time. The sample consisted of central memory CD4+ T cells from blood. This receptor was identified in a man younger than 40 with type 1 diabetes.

In nucleotides, the CDR3 is TGTGCCACCAGCAGAGCCCCGGTGGGGAGCAATCAGCCCCAGCATTTT. It encodes CATSRAPVGSNQPQHF. This chain joins TRBV15 and TRBJ1-5; D gene unclear. Trimming stripped 1 base from V and 1 base from J, with 11 bases between. CDR3 length equals 16 residues. Germline V lookup: CDR1 LNHNV, CDR2 YYDKDF (reference sequence).